The 29 T cell receptor beta chains in this list originate from one sample, sequenced in a study of cytomegalovirus exposure and HLA in healthy donors. The PCR employed 60 Vbeta primers together with 13 Jbeta primers. Measured with immunoSEQ multiplex PCR; TCRdb has only the in-frame clones, and not every one. This sample has about 140,000 clones, with approximately 82% found just once. The sample taken for sequencing was PBMCs. The receptors were sampled from a woman aged 55-70 years in good health and CMV-seropositive.

This rearrangement joins TRBV5-1 to TRBJ2-7; 7 bases match TRBD1. Germline V lookup: CDR1 SGHRS, CDR2 YFSETQ. There are 15 residues in the CDR3. The junction had 4 bases not matched to a gene; V was cut back by 1 base and J by 0 bases. The CDR3 DNA reads TGCGCCAGCAGCTTGCCCCGGGACAGCTCCTACGAGCAGTACTTC. Its protein is CASSLPRDSSYEQYF.

The chain is built from TRBV7-2 and TRBJ1-5, with D possibly being TRBD1 (6 bases). Trimming removed 5 bases at V and 5 bases at J, with 10 bases between. CDR1 and CDR2 from the germline V gene are SGHTA and FQGNSA. This CDR3 contains 13 residues. DNA for the CDR3: TGTGCCAGCAGCACAGGGTTGGATCAGCCCCAGCATTTT. Protein: CASSTGLDQPQHF.

In nucleotides, the CDR3 is TGTGCCAGCAGCATTGGGGCGGGGAACTATGGCTACACCTTC. Amino acids: CASSIGAGNYGYTF. The rearrangement joins TRBV28 to TRBJ1-2; perhaps TRBD1 as D (5 bases). V shed 6 bases and J shed 2 bases, with 13 bases lying between them. The CDR3 has 14 amino acids. Germline V gene lookup returns CDR1 MDHEN and CDR2 SYDVKM.

The V and J genes are TRBV5-4 and TRBJ2-1; 10 bases line up with TRBD2. CDR3 size: 15 residues. With 4 bases clipped from V and 6 bases from J, the junction kept 7 bases outside the gene matches. Germline loops: CDR1 SGHNT, CDR2 YYREEE (reference sequence). CDR3 DNA: TGTGCCAGCAGCACCCTAGCGGGAGAGGTCAATGAGCAGTTCTTC. Protein: CASSTLAGEVNEQFF.

This clone was seen a handful of times. Distinct nucleotide sequences in the sample also encode this CDR3. The chain couples TRBV5-1 to TRBJ2-7, with D perhaps matching TRBD1 (8 bases). The CDR3 totals 14 residues. Germline values: CDR1 SGHRS, CDR2 YFSETQ. V was trimmed by 2 bases and J by 3 bases, leaving 12 bases between them. The CDR3 region is CASSLQGGLYEQYF. CDR3 in DNA: TGCGCCAGCAGCTTACAGGGGGGGCTCTACGAGCAGTACTTC.

The chain recombines TRBV6-6 with TRBJ2-5; 10 positions agree with TRBD2. The J call may not be correct, given that the DNA end is closer to TRBJ2-7. The germline V gene has CDR1 MNHNY and CDR2 SVGAGI (reference sequence). The CDR3 has 13 amino acids. CDR3 sequence: CASSLAGDYEQYF. As DNA, the CDR3 is TGTGCCAGCAGTCTAGCGGGAGACTACGAGCAGTACTTC.

This sequence joins TRBV7-2 and TRBJ2-3, with TRBD1 as a possible D gene (5 bases). Germline V gene data show CDR1 as SGHTA and CDR2 as FQGNSA. The CDR3 is 17 residues long. Trimming stripped 2 bases from V and 1 base from J, with 16 bases between. The CDR3 loop is CASSLRGLRRGTDTQYF. The CDR3, as DNA: TGTGCCAGCAGCTTAAGGGGTTTGAGGCGAGGCACAGATACGCAGTATTTT.

The V and J genes are TRBV4-3 and TRBJ1-4, with D perhaps TRBD1 (5 bases). V was pared by 0 bases and J by 4 bases, with 6 bases between. Germline CDR1 and CDR2: LGHNA and YSLEER. The CDR3 is 14 amino acids. The chain's CDR3 is CASSQETVNEKLFF. CDR3 bases: TGCGCCAGCAGCCAAGAGACAGTTAATGAAAAACTGTTTTTT.

The CDR3 spells CASSPGTAYEQYF. The DNA of the CDR3 is TGTGCCAGCAGTCCTGGGACAGCCTACGAGCAGTACTTC. The chain uses TRBV6-5 and TRBJ2-7; 7 bases are shared with TRBD1. Germline V lookup: CDR1 MNHEY, CDR2 SVGAGI. The CDR3 has 13 residues. Germline trimming cut 5 bases from V and 2 bases from J; bases unmatched to any gene: 3.

This chain connects TRBV21-1 to TRBJ1-1; TRBD1, the D gene given by the table, was not confirmed from the DNA. TRBV21-1 is given as a pseudogene. The CDR3 runs to 16 residues. The CDR3 loop is CASSKKQGPMNTEAFF. The CDR3 nucleotides are TGTGCCAGCAGCAAAAAACAGGGACCCATGAACACTGAAGCTTTCTTT.

The CDR3 coding sequence is TGTGCCAGCAGCTTCCCCAGCCGCCTAGCGCTAGGGGATGAGCAGTTCTTC. Translation: CASSFPSRLALGDEQFF. V and J are TRBV7-8 and TRBJ2-1, with a weak D call TRBD2 (6 bases). Trimming removed 3 bases from V and 8 bases from J, with 23 bases in between. This CDR3 region has 17 residues. CDR1 and CDR2 from the germline V gene are SGHVS and FQNEAQ.

This clone was recorded once. The chain is built from TRBV30 and TRBJ1-3; 12 bases align to TRBD1. The CDR3 length is 14 residues. Germline loops: CDR1 GTSNPN, CDR2 SVGIG (reference sequence). The V and J ends lost 2 bases and 7 bases, in that order; junction bases with no gene match: 3. This CDR3 is CAWSTGTGGNTIYF. CDR3 DNA sequence: TGTGCCTGGAGTACAGGGACAGGGGGCAACACCATATATTTT.

The V gene is TRBV27, the J gene TRBJ2-6; TRBD2 agrees at 11 bases. J was trimmed by 4 bases and V by 2 bases; bases with no gene match: 7. CDR1 is MNHEY, CDR2 SMNVEV, per germline (reference sequence). The CDR3 totals 18 residues. DNA for the CDR3: TGTGCCAGCAGTTTACAACTAGCGGGAGTGGGAGGGGCCAACGTCCTGACTTTC. Translated, it gives CASSLQLAGVGGANVLTF.

The chain joins TRBV7-2 to TRBJ2-1; D gene unclear. Deletions cut 1 base from V and 5 bases from J, with 9 bases between. Germline V gene data show CDR1 as SGHTA and CDR2 as FQGNSA. The CDR3 extends over 14 amino acids. This chain's CDR3 is CASSLELRNNEQFF. CDR3 DNA sequence: TGTGCCAGCAGCTTAGAACTAAGAAACAATGAGCAGTTCTTC.

The chain joins TRBV27 to TRBJ2-2, with TRBD2 matching over 8 bases. The CDR3 runs 15 residues. V shed 5 bases, J shed 4 bases, and the junction held 6 bases outside the gene matches. Germline CDR1 MNHEY, CDR2 SMNVEV (reference sequence). This chain's CDR3 is CASSLLAGGTGELFF. For the CDR3, the DNA is TGTGCCAGCAGTCTTCTCGCGGGGGGCACCGGGGAGCTGTTTTTT.

This clone was recorded a few times. The chain combines TRBV11-3 with TRBJ2-2; 9 bases map to TRBD1. V shed 5 bases and J 4 bases; nucleotides not matched to a gene: 8. The germline V gene has CDR1 SGHNT and CDR2 YENEEA. There are 16 residues in the CDR3. The CDR3 region has the DNA TGTGCCAGCAGCACGGGGGGACAGGGAATCACCGGGGAGCTGTTTTTT. Its translation is CASSTGGQGITGELFF. Combining the CDR3 with reference TRBV11-3 and TRBJ2-2 gives the whole variable domain EAGVVQSPRYKIIEKKQPVAFWCNPISGHNTLYWYLQNLGQGPELLIRYENEEAVDDSQLPKDRFSAERLKGVDSTLKIQPAELGDSAVYLCASSTGGQGITGELFFGEGSRLTVL.

This chain joins TRBV6-4 and TRBJ2-3; no definite D call. Trimming removed 10 bases from V and 1 base from J, with 18 bases in between. The germline CDR1 and CDR2 sequences are MRHNA and SNTAGT. This CDR3 spans 15 amino acids. The CDR3 sequence: CATSLTDLRTDTQYF. As DNA, the CDR3 is TGTGCCACCAGCTTAACAGATTTACGCACAGATACGCAGTATTTT.

Comments on this clone: The junction does not match germline at one end; this may be a read error. V is TRBV7-2 and J is TRBJ1-5; D gene uncertain. The CDR3 runs 12 residues. Germline V gives CDR1 SGHTA, CDR2 FQGNSA. Here the CDR3 reads CASSLGNLPQHF. The CDR3 DNA is TGTGCCAGCAGCTTAGGTAATCTGCCCCAGCATTTT.

This sequence joins TRBV20-1 and TRBJ2-7; the D gene is possibly TRBD2 (5 bases). V lost 5 bases to trimming and J lost 4 bases, with 9 bases between them. The V gene's germline CDR1 is DFQATT and CDR2 SNEGSKA (reference sequence). This CDR3 is 11 amino acids long. As DNA, the CDR3 is TGCAGTGCTCCCAGCGGATACGAGCAGTACTTC. Residues: CSAPSGYEQYF.

The rearrangement links TRBV28 to TRBJ2-7, with a possible D match to TRBD1 (8 bases). V was shortened by 4 bases and J by 1 base, with 11 bases between the two germline ends. This CDR3 spans 14 amino acids. Looked up from germline, CDR1 is MDHEN and CDR2 is SYDVKM. The CDR3 here is CASSSQGGSYEQYF. The CDR3 nucleotides read TGTGCCAGCAGTTCACAGGGGGGGTCCTACGAGCAGTACTTC.

The chain links TRBV27 to TRBJ2-7, with 8 bases lining up with TRBD1. CDR1 and CDR2 from the germline V gene are MNHEY and SMNVEV (reference sequence). This CDR3 is built from 15 residues. Unmatched junction bases numbered 9, after V lost 5 bases and J lost 3 bases. CDR3 amino acids: CASSLYPGQGYEQYF. CDR3 DNA sequence: TGTGCCAGCAGTCTCTACCCCGGACAGGGCTACGAGCAGTACTTC.

CDR3 DNA: TGTGCCAGTAGTATGACCGGGACAGGGATAGACGAGCAGTACTTC. Protein product: CASSMTGTGIDEQYF. The rearrangement uses TRBV19 and TRBJ2-7, with 9 bases identical to TRBD1. Germline CDR1 LNHDA, CDR2 SQIVND (reference sequence). Trimming cost V 3 bases and J 5 bases; bases outside gene matches: 8. The CDR3 consists of 15 residues.

The chain couples TRBV10-3 to TRBJ1-2; 10 nucleotides align to TRBD1. Trimming cost V 6 bases and J 0 bases; bases outside gene matches: 1. This CDR3 spans 14 amino acids. From germline, CDR1 is ENHRY and CDR2 SYGVKD. The DNA of the CDR3 is TGTGCCATCAGGGGGACAGGGGCTAACTATGGCTACACCTTC. Translating gives CAIRGTGANYGYTF.

This clone showed up just once. The chain uses TRBV18 and TRBJ2-3; 8 bases match TRBD1. Trimming removed 2 bases from V and 0 bases from J; junction bases left unmatched: 4. CDR1 is KGHSH and CDR2 is LQKENI in the germline V gene. There are 16 residues in the CDR3. The CDR3 DNA reads TGTGCCAGCTCACCATACACAGGGGGAAGCACAGATACGCAGTATTTT. Its translation is CASSPYTGGSTDTQYF.

The chain links TRBV28 to TRBJ2-7, with D unresolved. The CDR3 has 13 amino acids. Trimming stripped 2 bases from V and 2 bases from J, with 7 bases between. CDR1 MDHEN and CDR2 SYDVKM come from the germline V gene. The CDR3 region is CASSLRSAYEQYF. For the CDR3, the DNA is TGTGCCAGCAGTTTAAGGAGCGCCTACGAGCAGTACTTC. Full variable domain (rest looked up from reference TRBV28 and TRBJ2-7): DVKVTQSSRYLVKRTGEKVFLECVQDMDHENMFWYRQDPGLGLRLIYFSYDVKMKEKGDIPEGYSVSREKKERFSLILESASTNQTSMYLCASSLRSAYEQYFGPGTRLTVT.

As to this clone: The sample holds other DNA sequences that translate to the same CDR3. This sequence joins TRBV9 and TRBJ2-7, with D perhaps matching TRBD2 (6 bases). Between the trimmed V and J ends, which lost 0 bases and 1 base, there was a span of 8 bases. The CDR3 has 14 residues. Germline V CDR1 and CDR2: SGDLS, YYNGEE. DNA of the CDR3: TGTGCCAGCAGCGTAGCTGCGGGGTCCTACGAGCAGTACTTC. Protein: CASSVAAGSYEQYF.

V and J are TRBV7-9 and TRBJ2-1; no clear D gene. V gave up 1 base and J gave up 13 bases, with 14 bases separating them. Germline CDR1 SEHNR, CDR2 FQNEAQ (reference sequence). The CDR3 length is 13 residues. The CDR3 loop is CASSLGALPRQFF. The CDR3 bases are TGTGCCAGCAGCTTAGGGGCCCTCCCTCGACAGTTCTTC.

This chain uses TRBV7-2 with TRBJ1-3; TRBD1 aligns across 7 bases. The CDR3 has 14 residues. The V gene's germline CDR1 is SGHTA and CDR2 FQGNSA. The V gene end was trimmed by 5 bases and the J gene end by 7 bases; junction bases not matched to a gene: 8. The CDR3 coding sequence is TGTGCCAGCAGCCAGGGGGGCAGGGTCAACACCATATATTTT. Translated, it gives CASSQGGRVNTIYF.

V and J are TRBV4-1 and TRBJ2-2, with 15 bases that match TRBD2. J was trimmed by 6 bases and V by 6 bases; bases with no gene match: 8. The CDR3 covers 17 residues. Germline V gene lookup returns CDR1 MGHRA and CDR2 YSYEKL. The CDR3 loop is CASRRTSGRAGPGELFF. CDR3 nucleotide sequence: TGCGCCAGCAGACGGACTAGCGGGAGGGCCGGTCCCGGGGAGCTGTTTTTT.